This T cell receptor beta chain was captured by sequencing in a study of regulatory T cells in long-lasting Graves disease. In its sample, this clonotype was seen a few times. Its antigen is still unknown. With iRepertoire HTBI primers and Arm-PCR of CDR3 regions, TCR beta libraries were built. MiXCR, run by TCRdb on the multiplex PCR reads, gives a single entry per CDR3 protein. The table has roughly 400,000 distinct CDR3 sequences, less than 25% seen once; the top ten hold roughly 20%. Time point meaning: persistent/refractory GD, antithyroid drugs over 5 years with positive TRAb. Extracted RNA from PBMCs served as the source of the TCR library. Patients of an endocrinology department in Xi'an, China, were included. Study-wide results and caveats: Those with persistent Graves' had less TCR diversity than newly diagnosed patients.

This clonotype originated in a female donor with Graves disease. The sample was peripheral blood mononuclear cells (PBMCs), taken when the disease was refractory, from a patient treated with antithyroid drugs.

As DNA, the CDR3 is TGTGCCAGCAGTGTGACTAGCGGGAGGGCCTCTGGGGCCAACGTCCTGACTTTC. Translated: CASSVTSGRASGANVLTF. The chain employs TRBV6-1 and TRBJ2-6; 14 bases line up with TRBD2. The ends lost 4 bases at V and 0 bases at J; junction bases unmatched: 2. The germline V gene encodes CDR1 MNHNS and CDR2 SASEGT. The CDR3 spans 18 residues.